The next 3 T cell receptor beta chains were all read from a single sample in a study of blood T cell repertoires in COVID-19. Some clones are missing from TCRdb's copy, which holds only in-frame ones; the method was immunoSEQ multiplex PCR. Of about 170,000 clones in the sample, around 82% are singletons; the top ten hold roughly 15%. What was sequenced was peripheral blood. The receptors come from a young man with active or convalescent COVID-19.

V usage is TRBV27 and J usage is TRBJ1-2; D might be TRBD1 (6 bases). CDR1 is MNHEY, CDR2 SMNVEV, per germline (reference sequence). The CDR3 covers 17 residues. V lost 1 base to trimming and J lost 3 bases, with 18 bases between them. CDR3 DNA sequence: TGTGCCAGCAGTTTATATGGCAGGGGAGGGAGCGACTATGGCTACACCTTC. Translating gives CASSLYGRGGSDYGYTF.

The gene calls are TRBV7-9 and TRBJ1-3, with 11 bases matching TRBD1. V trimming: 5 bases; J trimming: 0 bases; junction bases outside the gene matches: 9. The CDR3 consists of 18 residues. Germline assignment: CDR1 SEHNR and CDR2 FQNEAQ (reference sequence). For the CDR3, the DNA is TGTGCCAGCAGCCGGGGGACAGGGGGTAAGAGCTCTGGAAACACCATATATTTT. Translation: CASSRGTGGKSSGNTIYF. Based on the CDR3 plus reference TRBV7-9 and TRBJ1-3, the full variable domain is DTGVSQNPRHKITKRGQNVTFRCDPISEHNRLYWYRQTLGQGPEFLTYFQNEAQLEKSRLLSDRFSAERPKGSFSTLEIQRTEQGDSAMYLCASSRGTGGKSSGNTIYFGEGSWLTVV.

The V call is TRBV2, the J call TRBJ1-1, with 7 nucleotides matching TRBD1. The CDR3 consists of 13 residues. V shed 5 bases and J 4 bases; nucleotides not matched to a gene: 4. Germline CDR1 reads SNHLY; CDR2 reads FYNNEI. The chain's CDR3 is CASSQGGGTEAFF. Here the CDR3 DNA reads TGTGCCAGCAGTCAGGGGGGAGGCACTGAAGCTTTCTTT.